Each of the 27 T cell receptor beta chains below was sequenced from the same sample in a study of T cells after yellow fever vaccination. TCRdb processed the 5' RACE reads anew with MiXCR; each CDR3 protein has one entry. The sample lists some 100,000 distinct CDR3 sequences; over 8% were seen once. The sequences come from CD8+ T cells not binding an NS4B(214-222) dextramer, sorted from PBMCs, collected roughly 14 days after the first yellow fever vaccination. All receptors derive from a man aged 18 to 29 who received the YFV17D yellow fever vaccine.

The V gene is TRBV20-1, the J gene TRBJ2-7, with unresolved D. The CDR3 spans 14 residues. The V and J ends lost 3 bases and 0 bases respectively, with 12 bases between them. The germline V gene encodes CDR1 DFQATT and CDR2 SNEGSKA (reference sequence). CDR3: CSARGNDVSYEQYV. The CDR3, as DNA: TGCAGTGCTAGGGGGAATGACGTCTCCTACGAGCAGTACGTC.

The gene calls are TRBV13 and TRBJ2-7; a possible D gene is TRBD2 (7 bases). The CDR3 runs to 15 residues. Germline values: CDR1 PRHDT, CDR2 FYEKMQ (reference sequence). V was clipped by 5 bases and J by 5 bases, with 19 bases between them. The CDR3 bases are TGTGCCAGCAGCCCCGGGGGGCGGGTCCAGGACGAGCAGTACTTC. This codes for CASSPGGRVQDEQYF.

The CDR3 region is CASSERGGVFGYTF. CDR3 sequence (DNA): TGTGCCAGCAGTGAACGGGGGGGAGTGTTTGGCTACACCTTC. The V call is TRBV25-1, the J call TRBJ1-2; D is perhaps TRBD1 (5 bases). CDR3 size: 14 residues. The germline V and J ends were trimmed by 2 bases and 7 bases, with 14 bases remaining between them. The germline V gene has CDR1 MGHDK and CDR2 SYGVNS.

This clonotype was seen a few times. This chain uses TRBV5-1 with TRBJ1-1; D unresolved. Germline CDR1 is SGHRS and CDR2 is YFSETQ. V lost 1 base and J lost 2, with 9 bases in between. The CDR3 has 14 residues. Written as DNA, the CDR3 is TGCGCCAGCAGCTTGTACGACATTAACACTGAAGCTTTCTTT. Translation: CASSLYDINTEAFF.

The table lists this clonotype with many counts. This chain links TRBV6-2 or TRBV6-3 with TRBJ2-3; 7 bases match TRBD2. Per germline, CDR1 MNHEY and CDR2 SVGEGT. Trimming took 6 bases from V and 2 from J; bases not matched to a gene: 8. The CDR3 has 15 amino acids. As DNA, the CDR3 is TGTGCCAGCAGACGACTAGCTACTACCACAGATACGCAGTATTTT. This sequence encodes CASRRLATTTDTQYF.

The chain recombines TRBV4-2 with TRBJ1-1; 7 bases agree with TRBD1. After removal of 2 bases from V and 1 base from J, the junction contained 4 bases not matched to a gene. Germline CDR1 is LGHNA and CDR2 is YNFKEQ. The CDR3 runs to 15 residues. CDR3 in amino acids: CASSQKGTANTEAFF. The CDR3 nucleotides are TGTGCCAGCAGCCAAAAAGGGACAGCGAACACTGAAGCTTTCTTT.

This clonotype was picked up a small number of times. The chain has TRBV12-3 or TRBV12-4 and TRBJ1-2; 7 nucleotides match TRBD1. This CDR3 is 15 amino acids long. Unmatched junction bases numbered 13, after V lost 5 bases and J lost 7 bases. The DNA of the CDR3 is TGTGCCAGCAGTCCAGGGACAGCGGGTGTGATTGGCTACACCTTC. Its protein is CASSPGTAGVIGYTF.

This clonotype was picked up many times. The chain is built from TRBV29-1 and TRBJ2-1; 10 nucleotides agree with TRBD1. CDR1 is SQVTM, CDR2 ANQGSEA, per germline. The CDR3 sequence is 15 residues long. After removal of 4 bases from V and 5 bases from J, the junction contained 8 bases not matched to a gene. The CDR3 DNA sequence: TGCAGCGTTGCAGGGGGACAGGGGAACGACAATGAGCAGTTCTTC. This sequence encodes CSVAGGQGNDNEQFF.

This clonotype was picked up a small number of times. The rearrangement uses TRBV6-2 or TRBV6-3 and TRBJ2-7, with D hard to call. Germline V lookup: CDR1 MNHEY, CDR2 SVGEGT. Trimming shortened V by 6 bases and J by 0 bases, and 12 bases separated the two germline ends. CDR3 length equals 14 residues. CDR3: CASSLPDGSYEQYV. CDR3 in DNA: TGTGCCAGCAGCCTCCCGGACGGCTCCTACGAGCAGTACGTC.

This clonotype has a count of ten or more. The chain links TRBV29-1 to TRBJ2-3, with D possibly called TRBD1 or TRBD2 (6 bases each). The CDR3 extends over 13 amino acids. The V and J ends lost 2 bases and 5 bases respectively, with 11 bases between them. Germline CDR1 reads SQVTM; CDR2 reads ANQGSEA. This CDR3 is CSVEHREEDTQYF. The CDR3 DNA reads TGCAGCGTTGAACACAGGGAGGAAGATACGCAGTATTTT.

This clonotype has more than one count but fewer than ten. The chain recombines TRBV7-9 with TRBJ2-1; the D gene is possibly TRBD2 (7 bases). This CDR3 is built from 16 residues. Germline lookup yields CDR1 SEHNR and CDR2 FQNEAQ (reference sequence). V dropped 5 bases and J dropped 12 bases, with 26 bases sitting between them. Written as DNA, the CDR3 is TGTGCCAGCAGCCCCCCCAGGCTAGGGGGGGTGGGCTGGCAGTTCTTC. Protein: CASSPPRLGGVGWQFF. Supplemented by reference TRBV7-9 and TRBJ2-1, the full variable domain reads DTGVSQNPRHKITKRGQNVTFRCDPISEHNRLYWYRQTLGQGPEFLTYFQNEAQLEKSRLLSDRFSAERPKGSFSTLEIQRTEQGDSAMYLCASSPPRLGGVGWQFFGPGTRLTVL.

This clonotype was seen more than once but under ten times. CDR3 region: CAIKESPSYEQYF. CDR3 coding DNA: TGTGCCATCAAGGAATCTCCTTCCTACGAGCAGTACTTC. The chain combines TRBV10-3 with TRBJ2-7; D unclear. The germline V and J ends were trimmed by 7 bases and 1 base, with 11 bases remaining between them. Germline CDR1 and CDR2: ENHRY and SYGVKD. The CDR3 covers 13 residues.

Many counts were recorded for this clonotype. The rearrangement links TRBV4-1 to TRBJ2-5; D gene uncertain. There are 13 residues in the CDR3. V was pared by 6 bases and J by 0 bases, with 8 bases between. Germline V lookup: CDR1 MGHRA, CDR2 YSYEKL. CDR3 sequence: CASREQNQETQYF. The CDR3, as DNA: TGCGCCAGCAGGGAACAGAACCAAGAGACCCAGTACTTC.

The J gene is TRBJ1-5, the V gene TRBV10-3; 10 bases map to TRBD1. The CDR3 consists of 17 residues. Germline values: CDR1 ENHRY, CDR2 SYGVKD. V was pared by 3 bases and J by 4 bases, with 9 bases of the junction left unmatched. In nucleotides, the CDR3 is TGTGCCATCAGTGAATGGCATCGGACAGGGGGAAATCAGCCCCAGCATTTT. It yields the protein CAISEWHRTGGNQPQHF.

The table lists this clonotype with a few counts. This chain connects TRBV18 to TRBJ1-5; 8 bases align to TRBD1. The ends lost 3 bases at V and 0 bases at J; junction bases unmatched: 16. The germline V gene has CDR1 KGHSH and CDR2 LQKENI. The CDR3 has 20 amino acids. The CDR3 sequence: CASSPLTPGQAEYSNQPQHF. CDR3 DNA sequence: TGTGCCAGCTCACCCCTGACACCGGGACAGGCTGAATATAGCAATCAGCCCCAGCATTTT. Combining the CDR3 with reference TRBV18 and TRBJ1-5 gives the whole variable domain NAGVMQNPRHLVRRRGQEARLRCSPMKGHSHVYWYRQLPEEGLKFMVYLQKENIIDESGMPKERFSAEFPKEGPSILRIQQVVRGDSAAYFCASSPLTPGQAEYSNQPQHFGDGTRLSIL.

There are many counts of this clonotype. The V call is TRBV4-1, the J call TRBJ2-1; perhaps D is TRBD1 or TRBD2 (5 bases each). Deletions cut 0 bases from V and 9 bases from J, with 15 bases between. There are 15 residues in the CDR3. In germline, CDR1 is MGHRA, CDR2 YSYEKL. Here the CDR3 reads CASSQDSRGAGEQFF. In DNA, the CDR3 is TGCGCCAGCAGCCAAGATTCTAGAGGGGCGGGTGAGCAGTTCTTC.

This sequence joins TRBV6-1 and TRBJ2-7, with D possibly being TRBD1 (6 bases). The germline gives CDR1 MNHNS, CDR2 SASEGT. Trimming cost V 6 bases and J 3 bases, with 15 bases left between them. CDR3 length: 14 amino acids. CDR3 nucleotides: TGTGCCAGCAGAGCAGGGGTGTGGGGCTACGAGCAGTACTTC. Translated: CASRAGVWGYEQYF.

The V gene is TRBV3-1, the J gene TRBJ2-1; tentatively, D is TRBD2 (5 bases). Germline V CDR1 and CDR2: LGHDT, YNNKEL (reference sequence). Trimming shortened V by 0 bases and J by 4 bases, and 16 bases separated the two germline ends. CDR3 size: 17 residues. CDR3 residues: CASSQDKMGAEYNEQFF. The DNA for the CDR3 is TGTGCCAGCAGCCAAGATAAGATGGGAGCGGAGTACAATGAGCAGTTCTTC.

In its sample, this clonotype was seen many times. The chain recombines TRBV24-1 with TRBJ2-2; TRBD2 is a possible D gene (5 bases). V shed 4 bases and J shed 1 base, with 21 bases lying between them. CDR3 length: 19 amino acids. Germline V gives CDR1 KGHDR, CDR2 SFDVKD. The CDR3: CATSDPRLEERLNTGELFF. The CDR3 DNA is TGTGCCACCAGTGACCCCCGCTTGGAGGAGAGATTGAACACCGGGGAGCTGTTTTTT.

V and J are TRBV29-1 and TRBJ1-2; D perhaps matches TRBD1 (5 bases). Per the germline V gene, CDR1 is SQVTM and CDR2 is ANQGSEA. The germline V and J ends were trimmed by 6 bases and 1 base, with 12 bases remaining between them. The CDR3 loop spans 13 amino acids. CDR3 in DNA: TGCAGCGTCGACAGTGAAGATAACTATGGCTACACCTTC. Translated, it gives CSVDSEDNYGYTF.

The chain is built from TRBV19 and TRBJ2-7; D might be TRBD1 or TRBD2, each matching 5 bases. The CDR3 runs 15 residues. V was clipped by 5 bases and J by 2 bases, with 16 bases between them. CDR1 and CDR2 (germline): LNHDA, SQIVND (reference sequence). The CDR3 DNA reads as TGTGCCAGTAGTTTGGACCGGGACCGGACCTACGAGCAGTACTTC. Its protein is CASSLDRDRTYEQYF.

The table lists this clonotype with a few counts. The CDR3 reads CASSRGMNTEAFF. The CDR3 nucleotides read TGTGCCAGCTCGAGGGGAATGAACACTGAAGCTTTCTTT. V gene TRBV2 combines with J gene TRBJ1-1; possibly TRBD1 for D (5 bases). Germline assignment: CDR1 SNHLY and CDR2 FYNNEI. The CDR3 totals 13 residues. V lost 8 bases and J lost 0, with 10 bases in between.

This clonotype was counted a few times. This chain links TRBV11-2 with TRBJ2-7, with TRBD2 matching over 8 bases. Germline V lookup: CDR1 SGHAT, CDR2 FQNNGV. The CDR3 runs 14 residues. The trim removed 3 bases at V and 4 bases at J, leaving 5 bases unmatched. The CDR3 sequence is CASSFLGGAYEQYF. Written as DNA, the CDR3 is TGTGCCAGCAGCTTTCTCGGGGGGGCTTACGAGCAGTACTTC.

At least ten counts were recorded for this clonotype. The chain employs TRBV4-1 and TRBJ1-1; TRBD1 agrees at 9 bases. The V gene end was trimmed by 4 bases and the J gene end by 4 bases; junction bases not matched to a gene: 13. The CDR3 length is 17 residues. In germline, CDR1 is MGHRA, CDR2 YSYEKL. CDR3 amino acids: CASSPLRDRVSGTEAFF. The CDR3 DNA is TGCGCCAGCAGCCCCCTGCGGGACAGGGTAAGTGGCACTGAAGCTTTCTTT.

In its sample, this clonotype was seen a few times. The J gene is TRBJ1-2, the V gene TRBV7-9; 9 bases match TRBD1. The V segment lost 3 bases and the J segment 7 bases; nucleotides outside the gene matches: 0. The CDR3 is 12 amino acids. Germline loops: CDR1 SEHNR, CDR2 FQNEAQ (reference sequence). CDR3 DNA: TGTGCCAGCAGCTTGACAGGGGGTGGCTACACCTTC. The encoded protein is CASSLTGGGYTF.

The chain employs TRBV10-3 and TRBJ1-5, with D uncertain. Trimming pared 6 bases from V and 9 bases from J, leaving 18 bases between. The CDR3 runs 14 residues. Per germline, CDR1 ENHRY and CDR2 SYGVKD. In DNA form, the CDR3 reads TGTGCCATCAGGGGTGAGGACGGGGTGGTGCCCCAGCATTTT. This gives the protein CAIRGEDGVVPQHF.

This clonotype was recorded a few times. This chain joins TRBV6-5 and TRBJ1-2; D is unclear. The V and J ends lost 2 bases and 8 bases respectively, with 9 bases between them. The CDR3 contains 12 residues. Germline V CDR1 and CDR2: MNHEY, SVGAGI. In DNA form, the CDR3 reads TGTGCCAGCAGTTACGGGTCGGGGGGCTACACCTTC. This sequence encodes CASSYGSGGYTF.